The present TCR beta chain was sequenced within a study of blood T cell repertoires in COVID-19. TCRdb's table, derived via immunoSEQ multiplex PCR, lists solely in-frame clones and lacks some. The sample yields fewer than 600,000 clones, roughly 90% seen once. Participant ages covered roughly 18 to 89 years across approximately 25 US areas. Grouping used clinical history reported by participants in a survey and questionnaire. The germline V gene encodes CDR1 MNHEY and CDR2 SMNVEV (reference sequence). With 5 bases clipped from V and 7 bases from J, the junction kept 7 bases outside the gene matches. The CDR3 is made up of 14 amino acids.

This TCR was recovered from a woman in her thirties or forties who had recovered from COVID-19. V is TRBV27 and J is TRBJ1-5; 8 nucleotides align to TRBD1. Sequenced input: PBMCs or T cells enriched from blood (not recorded which). The CDR3 region is CASSAGQGRQPQHF. The CDR3 DNA follows: TGTGCCAGCAGTGCAGGACAGGGACGGCAGCCCCAGCATTTT.